What follows describes a single T cell receptor (beta chain). No antigen is known for it. This sample stems from a study of cytomegalovirus exposure and HLA in healthy donors. General observations from the study: A later analysis reported that several of the most significant clusters appeared to be linked to common viral pathogens, among them Epstein-Barr virus.

Donors likely had unrecorded immune exposures despite being nominally healthy when sampled. Amplification used 60 Vbeta primers and 13 Jbeta primers. Only in-frame clones appear in the TCRdb table, and some are missing; sequencing was by immunoSEQ multiplex PCR. The sample holds some 170,000 clones, around 76% seen once. The ends were cut back, 4 bases at V and 2 bases at J, with 20 bases in the middle. This CDR3 has 18 residues. CDR1 is SGHVS and CDR2 is FNYEAQ in the germline V gene. Sequencing was carried out using PBMCs. The rearrangement links TRBV7-6 to TRBJ2-2, with D perhaps TRBD2 (5 bases). This sequence originates from a girl aged 10-17 years in good health and CMV-seropositive. CDR3 amino acids: CASSSTKAVSENTGELFF. CDR3 bases: TGTGCCAGCAGCTCAACCAAAGCGGTTTCGGAAAACACCGGGGAGCTGTTTTTT.